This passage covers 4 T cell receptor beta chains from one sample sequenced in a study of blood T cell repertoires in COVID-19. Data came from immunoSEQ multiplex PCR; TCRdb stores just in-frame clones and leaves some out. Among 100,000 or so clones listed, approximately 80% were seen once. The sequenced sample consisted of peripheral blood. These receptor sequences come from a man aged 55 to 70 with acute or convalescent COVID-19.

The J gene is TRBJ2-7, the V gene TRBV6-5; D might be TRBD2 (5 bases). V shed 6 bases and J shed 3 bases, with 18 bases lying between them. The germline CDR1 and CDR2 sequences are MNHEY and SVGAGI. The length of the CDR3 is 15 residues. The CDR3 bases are TGTGCCAGCAGCCGGGGAACTCCGGGGAGCTACGAGCAGTACGTC. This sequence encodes CASSRGTPGSYEQYV.

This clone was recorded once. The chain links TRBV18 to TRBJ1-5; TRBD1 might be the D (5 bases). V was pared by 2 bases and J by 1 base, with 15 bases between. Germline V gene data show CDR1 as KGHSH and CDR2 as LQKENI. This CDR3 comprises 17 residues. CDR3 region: CASSPGLFTGSNQPQHF. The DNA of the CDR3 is TGTGCCAGCTCACCAGGGCTCTTCACAGGAAGCAATCAGCCCCAGCATTTT.

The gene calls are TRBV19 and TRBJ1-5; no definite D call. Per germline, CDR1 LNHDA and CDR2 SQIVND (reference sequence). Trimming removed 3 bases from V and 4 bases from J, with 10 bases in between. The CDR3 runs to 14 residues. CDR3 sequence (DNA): TGTGCCAGTAGTATTAGCCAGAGAAATCAGCCCCAGCATTTT. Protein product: CASSISQRNQPQHF. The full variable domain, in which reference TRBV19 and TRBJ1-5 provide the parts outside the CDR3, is DGGITQSPKYLFRKEGQNVTLSCEQNLNHDAMYWYRQDPGQGLRLIYYSQIVNDFQKGDIAEGYSVSREKKESFPLTVTSAQKNPTAFYLCASSISQRNQPQHFGDGTRLSIL.

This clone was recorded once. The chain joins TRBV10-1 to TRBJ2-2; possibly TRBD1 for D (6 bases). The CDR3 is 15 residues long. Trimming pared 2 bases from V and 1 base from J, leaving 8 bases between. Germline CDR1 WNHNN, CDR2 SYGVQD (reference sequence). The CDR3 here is CASSEETGNTGELFF. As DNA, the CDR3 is TGCGCCAGCAGTGAGGAGACAGGGAACACCGGGGAGCTGTTTTTT.